A single sample gave rise to the 25 T cell receptor beta chains below, sequenced in a study of post-analysis software for immune sequencing data. Findings and caveats of the study: Four or five TRBV segments, TRBV5-6, TRBV5-1 and TRBV20-1 among them, were found more frequent in patients than controls.

The library was made from cDNA and included unique molecular identifiers. TCRdb re-called the PCR reads with MiXCR, one entry per CDR3 protein. The sample records more than 450,000 distinct CDR3 sequences, under 40% being singletons. Their cognate antigens are unknown. Sequenced input: blood. The receptors were gathered from a girl aged 2-17 years with multiple sclerosis.

V gene TRBV20-1 combines with J gene TRBJ1-2; no definite D call. CDR3 size: 13 residues. Trimming took 6 bases from V and 0 from J, leaving 11 bases between them. Germline lookup yields CDR1 DFQATT and CDR2 SNEGSKA (reference sequence). Written as DNA, the CDR3 is TGCAGTGCCCTTGGCAGAGCTAACTATGGCTACACCTTC. Its translation is CSALGRANYGYTF.

This sequence joins TRBV7-9 and TRBJ2-1; 13 bases fit TRBD2. The V gene end was trimmed by 5 bases and the J gene end by 5 bases; junction bases not matched to a gene: 9. The CDR3 loop spans 17 amino acids. Germline V gene data show CDR1 as SEHNR and CDR2 as FQNEAQ (reference sequence). CDR3 sequence: CASSPLAGGISNNEQFF. DNA of the CDR3: TGTGCCAGCAGCCCACTAGCGGGGGGGATTTCCAACAATGAGCAGTTCTTC.

V and J are TRBV9 and TRBJ1-2; D is possibly TRBD1 (6 bases). Trimming left V 9 bases short and J 0 bases short, with 21 bases between. Germline CDR1 reads SGDLS; CDR2 reads YYNGEE. This CDR3 is 16 amino acids long. The CDR3 DNA follows: TGTGCCACGCACTGGCTGGACAGACTTCCTAACTATGGCTACACCTTC. Its protein product is CATHWLDRLPNYGYTF.

The chain uses TRBV4-1 and TRBJ2-7; D possibly corresponds to TRBD2 (5 bases). Germline V lookup: CDR1 MGHRA, CDR2 YSYEKL. The CDR3 totals 15 residues. V was clipped by 1 base and J by 6 bases, with 16 bases between them. DNA for the CDR3: TGCGCCAGCAGCCAAGGGTTACGCGGGCGGGCCGAGCAGTACTTC. Encoded protein: CASSQGLRGRAEQYF.

This clonotype was picked up a small number of times. This CDR3 reads CSATKTVQETQYF. CDR3 nucleotides: TGCAGTGCAACTAAGACAGTCCAAGAGACCCAGTACTTC. This chain connects TRBV20-1 to TRBJ2-5; tentative D call: TRBD1 (5 bases). V was clipped by 6 bases and J by 1 base, with 12 bases between them. There are 13 residues in the CDR3. Germline values: CDR1 DFQATT, CDR2 SNEGSKA (reference sequence).

This clonotype was counted only a few times. CDR3 in DNA: TGTGCCAGCAGCCCCACGACAGGGGTCCATGGCTACACCTTC. Protein product: CASSPTTGVHGYTF. The chain employs TRBV12-3 or TRBV12-4 and TRBJ1-2; 8 nucleotides align to TRBD1. The V and J ends lost 6 bases and 6 bases, in that order; junction bases with no gene match: 9. This CDR3 is built from 14 residues.

In this sample, this clonotype turned up a few times. V usage is TRBV11-2 and J usage is TRBJ2-5; 10 bases match TRBD2. The germline CDR1 and CDR2 sequences are SGHAT and FQNNGV. The ends lost 6 bases at V and 5 bases at J; junction bases unmatched: 9. The CDR3 extends over 15 amino acids. This CDR3 reads CASSRGGLAKETQYF. CDR3 nucleotides: TGTGCCAGCAGTCGAGGGGGACTAGCGAAGGAGACCCAGTACTTC.

This clonotype was seen a handful of times. The J gene is TRBJ2-5, the V gene TRBV4-2, with 9 bases lining up with TRBD2. Per germline, CDR1 LGHNA and CDR2 YNFKEQ. There are 21 residues in the CDR3. The ends lost 1 base at V and 3 bases at J; junction bases unmatched: 21. The CDR3 sequence: CASSQGLVLAGDLPVKETQYF. In DNA form, the CDR3 reads TGTGCCAGCAGCCAAGGGCTTGTGTTAGCGGGGGACCTTCCCGTTAAAGAGACCCAGTACTTC.

The sample holds a few counts of this clonotype. J is TRBJ1-2 and V is TRBV13, with 8 bases fitting TRBD1. Unmatched junction bases numbered 15, after V lost 5 bases and J lost 10 bases. The CDR3 consists of 15 residues. CDR1 and CDR2 (germline): PRHDT, FYEKMQ (reference sequence). In nucleotides, the CDR3 is TGTGCCAGCAGCCCCCGGACAGGGTCCCCGGGGGACTACACCTTC. Its translation: CASSPRTGSPGDYTF. The complete variable domain, with remaining parts taken from reference TRBV13 and TRBJ1-2, reads AAGVIQSPRHLIKEKRETATLKCYPIPRHDTVYWYQQGPGQDPQFLISFYEKMQSDKGSIPDRFSAQQFSDYHSELNMSSLELGDSALYFCASSPRTGSPGDYTFGSGTRLTVV.

This clonotype was seen a handful of times. Written as DNA, the CDR3 is TGCGCCAGCAGCTCTGGAGGGGGGACGTCGGAGACCCAGTACTTC. Translation: CASSSGGGTSETQYF. The chain links TRBV5-1 to TRBJ2-5, with D possibly called TRBD1 or TRBD2 (6 bases each). V was cut by 3 bases and J by 5 bases, with 17 bases left in between. The CDR3 consists of 15 residues. Germline V gene sequence: CDR1 SGHRS, CDR2 YFSETQ. The whole variable domain, remainder taken from reference TRBV5-1 and TRBJ2-5, is KAGVTQTPRYLIKTRGQQVTLSCSPISGHRSVSWYQQTPGQGLQFLFEYFSETQRNKGNFPGRFSGRQFSNSRSEMNVSTLELGDSALYLCASSSGGGTSETQYFGPGTRLLVL.

V is TRBV5-1 and J is TRBJ2-3; 7 bases match TRBD1. Per germline, CDR1 SGHRS and CDR2 YFSETQ. The CDR3 spans 14 residues. The V segment lost 3 bases and the J segment 7 bases; nucleotides outside the gene matches: 8. The CDR3 coding sequence is TGCGCCAGCAGCTCCGGACAGGAGATTTATACGCAGTATTTT. This encodes CASSSGQEIYTQYF.

This clonotype was picked up a small number of times. The chain uses TRBV24-1 and TRBJ2-2; 12 nucleotides align to TRBD2. Germline V gene lookup returns CDR1 KGHDR and CDR2 SFDVKD. The J segment lost 4 bases and the V segment lost 4 bases, leaving 3 bases of the junction unmatched. This CDR3 is 16 amino acids long. CDR3 amino acids: CATSELGLAGTGELFF. The CDR3 DNA reads TGTGCCACCAGTGAACTGGGACTAGCGGGCACCGGGGAGCTGTTTTTT.

V gene TRBV7-2 combines with J gene TRBJ2-7; no firm D call. Germline lookup yields CDR1 SGHTA and CDR2 FQGNSA. Trimming removed 3 bases from V and 2 bases from J, with 11 bases in between. This CDR3 spans 14 amino acids. The CDR3 loop is CASSLFTQTYEQYF. For the CDR3, the DNA is TGTGCCAGCAGCTTGTTTACCCAGACCTACGAGCAGTACTTC.

The chain uses TRBV5-1 and TRBJ2-5; tentatively, D is TRBD1 (7 bases). With 4 bases removed from V and 2 bases from J, the gap between germline ends came to 18 bases. The CDR3 has 16 amino acids. In germline, CDR1 is SGHRS, CDR2 YFSETQ. Here the CDR3 DNA reads TGCGCCAGCAGCCCCTTGACAGGGACTGTGCAAGAGACCCAGTACTTC. Translation gives CASSPLTGTVQETQYF.

The rearrangement joins TRBV11-2 to TRBJ2-4, with D unresolved. Gene TRBJ2-7 matches the end of the DNA better, so the J call may be wrong. Germline CDR1 SGHAT, CDR2 FQNNGV. This CDR3 has 16 residues. This CDR3 reads CASSLTRETLRHEQYF. The CDR3 bases are TGTGCCAGCAGCTTAACCCGAGAGACCCTACGGCACGAGCAGTACTTC.

The chain joins TRBV20-1 to TRBJ2-1; D not certain. Germline V gene sequence: CDR1 DFQATT, CDR2 SNEGSKA (reference sequence). The CDR3 extends over 16 amino acids. Trimming cost V 2 bases and J 2 bases, with 16 bases left between them. This CDR3 reads CSARTTRILPYNEQFF. CDR3 DNA sequence: TGCAGTGCTAGAACGACCCGCATTCTCCCCTACAATGAGCAGTTCTTC.

In its sample, this clonotype was seen a few times. This rearrangement joins TRBV5-6 to TRBJ1-2, with D possibly matching TRBD1 (6 bases). V lost 0 bases and J 8 bases, leaving 8 bases between the germline ends. CDR1 and CDR2 from the germline V gene are SGHDT and YYEEEE. This CDR3 has 12 residues. The CDR3 region is CASSLVQGGYTF. CDR3 nucleotides: TGTGCCAGCAGCTTGGTACAGGGAGGCTACACCTTC.

The chain carries TRBV6-6 and TRBJ2-3, with D perhaps matching TRBD2 (6 bases). Germline loops: CDR1 MNHNY, CDR2 SVGAGI (reference sequence). V lost 6 bases, J lost 2 bases, and 12 bases lay in between. CDR3 length: 14 residues. The CDR3 protein is CASRAGSYTDTQYF. The CDR3 DNA reads as TGTGCCAGCAGGGCGGGGTCCTACACAGATACGCAGTATTTT.

This chain connects TRBV28 to TRBJ1-5; TRBD1 is a possible D gene (6 bases). The CDR3 contains 14 residues. V lost 0 bases, J lost 4 bases, and 7 bases lay in between. Germline V gene sequence: CDR1 MDHEN, CDR2 SYDVKM. CDR3 residues: CASSLWDRNQPQHF. The CDR3 bases are TGTGCCAGCAGTTTATGGGACAGAAATCAGCCCCAGCATTTT.

V is TRBV20-1 and J is TRBJ2-4; possible D gene TRBD2, 6 bases. CDR3 length: 13 amino acids. Between the trimmed V and J ends, which lost 5 bases and 1 base, there was a span of 9 bases. The germline V gene encodes CDR1 DFQATT and CDR2 SNEGSKA (reference sequence). The CDR3 DNA reads TGCAGTGCTGGGGGGAGGGCCAAAAACATTCAGTACTTC. Its protein product is CSAGGRAKNIQYF.

This clonotype was detected only a few times. The genes are TRBV11-2 and TRBJ2-1; 8 bases fit TRBD1. V lost 5 bases and J lost 4; bases outside the gene matches: 7. Germline loops: CDR1 SGHAT, CDR2 FQNNGV. The length of the CDR3 is 15 residues. The CDR3 bases are TGTGCCAGCAGCCCCGGGACAGGCGAGTACAATGAGCAGTTCTTC. Protein: CASSPGTGEYNEQFF.

This chain uses TRBV2 with TRBJ1-2, with TRBD1 matching 7 bases. V trimming: 8 bases; J trimming: 5 bases; junction bases outside the gene matches: 8. The germline CDR1 and CDR2 sequences are SNHLY and FYNNEI. The CDR3 has 13 residues. CDR3 in DNA: TGTGCCAGCCTACAACAGGGACAGTATGGCTACACCTTC. It codes for CASLQQGQYGYTF.

The rearrangement joins TRBV7-3 to TRBJ2-3; 11 bases are shared with TRBD2. The V segment lost 3 bases and the J segment 5 bases; nucleotides outside the gene matches: 13. CDR1 is SGHTA, CDR2 FQGTGA, per germline. This CDR3 is 18 amino acids long. The CDR3 is CASSLIAGGPGGGDTQYF. The CDR3 DNA sequence: TGTGCCAGCAGCTTGATAGCGGGGGGGCCTGGAGGAGGAGATACGCAGTATTTT.

The chain uses TRBV29-1 and TRBJ2-1; D is unclear. Trimming cost V 2 bases and J 5 bases, with 10 bases left between them. The CDR3 contains 13 residues. Germline values: CDR1 SQVTM, CDR2 ANQGSEA. The CDR3 is CSVETGADNEQFF. The CDR3 nucleotides are TGCAGCGTTGAAACTGGCGCGGACAATGAGCAGTTCTTC.

The DNA for the CDR3 is TGTGCCAGCATCGGAAGGGGGCGCGGGACAGATACGCAGTATTTT. Protein sequence: CASIGRGRGTDTQYF. V is TRBV5-6 and J is TRBJ2-3; 7 bases agree with TRBD1. V shed 6 bases, J shed 3 bases, and the junction held 10 bases outside the gene matches. Germline V lookup: CDR1 SGHDT, CDR2 YYEEEE. The CDR3 is 15 residues long.